The 25 T cell receptor beta chains below were found in one sample sequenced in a study of T-cell reconstitution after alpha-beta-depleted transplantation in children. Unique molecular identifiers were incorporated when the TCRbeta library was constructed. TCRdb fed the PCR reads into MiXCR, producing one record per CDR3 protein. The sample shows 350,000 to 400,000 distinct CDR3 sequences, over 20% of them seen only once. The source was PBMCs from the stem cell graft donor, collected from the stem cell graft. The receptor set was obtained from a human donor who donated a stem cell graft to a child with acute myeloid leukemia.

Remarks on this clonotype: This may be a read error, as it is one base from a much larger clone. The rearrangement links TRBV12-3 or TRBV12-4 to TRBJ2-2; D unclear. V shed 3 bases and J shed 4 bases, with 6 bases lying between them. CDR3 length: 13 amino acids. CDR3 residues: CASSFPGTGELFF. The CDR3 DNA reads TGTGCCAGCAGTTTCCCGGGCACCGGGGAGCTGTTTTTT.

This clonotype was seen only a few times. The CDR3 DNA reads as TGCAGCGTTCCTGGGACGGGGAACACTGAAGCTTTCTTT. This sequence encodes CSVPGTGNTEAFF. The rearrangement links TRBV29-1 to TRBJ1-1, with TRBD1 as a possible D gene (5 bases). Trimming left V 5 bases short and J 1 base short, with 11 bases between. There are 13 residues in the CDR3. The germline V gene encodes CDR1 SQVTM and CDR2 ANQGSEA.

The CDR3 spells CASSFGGAAGNTIYF. The CDR3 coding sequence is TGTGCCAGCAGTTTTGGGGGGGCAGCTGGAAACACCATATATTTT. The chain combines TRBV12-3 or TRBV12-4 with TRBJ1-3; D might be TRBD1 (6 bases). V was trimmed by 3 bases and J by 2 bases, leaving 11 bases between them. The CDR3 totals 15 residues.

The V gene is TRBV9, the J gene TRBJ2-3; D ambiguous. Germline V gene lookup returns CDR1 SGDLS and CDR2 YYNGEE. CDR3 length equals 12 residues. V dropped 3 bases and J dropped 5 bases, with 7 bases sitting between them. The CDR3 here is CASSADQDTQYF. CDR3 nucleotides: TGTGCCAGCAGCGCCGACCAAGATACGCAGTATTTT.

The rearrangement uses TRBV9 and TRBJ2-3; no clear D. Deletions cut 4 bases from V and 3 bases from J, with 12 bases between. The CDR3 consists of 14 residues. Germline lookup yields CDR1 SGDLS and CDR2 YYNGEE. CDR3 DNA: TGTGCCAGCAGCTCCCTCTCGACAACAGATACGCAGTATTTT. Translated, it gives CASSSLSTTDTQYF.

The J gene is TRBJ1-2, the V gene TRBV20-1, with D uncertain. Germline V gives CDR1 DFQATT, CDR2 SNEGSKA (reference sequence). V was cut by 1 base and J by 3 bases, with 9 bases left in between. The CDR3 length is 13 residues. In DNA, the CDR3 is TGCAGTGCTAGAGGAGGTTTTGACTATGGCTACACCTTC. Encoded protein: CSARGGFDYGYTF.

The CDR3 spells CASSLATDGNTIYF. In nucleotides, the CDR3 is TGTGCCAGCAGTTTGGCGACAGATGGAAACACCATATATTTT. This rearrangement joins TRBV12-3 or TRBV12-4 to TRBJ1-3, with D possibly matching TRBD1 (5 bases). The CDR3 loop spans 14 amino acids. Trimming cost V 3 bases and J 3 bases, with 9 bases left between them.

CDR3 coding DNA: TGTGCCAGCAGCCAACGGCGGGACAGGGGGCCGATCTACAATGAGCAGTTCTTC. The encoded protein is CASSQRRDRGPIYNEQFF. The chain uses TRBV14 and TRBJ2-1; TRBD1 agrees at 12 bases. The CDR3 consists of 18 residues. V trimming: 2 bases; J trimming: 3 bases; junction bases outside the gene matches: 8. CDR1 is SGHDN, CDR2 FVKESK, per germline.

The gene calls are TRBV12-3 or TRBV12-4 and TRBJ2-3; D possibly corresponds to TRBD2 (6 bases). V lost 4 bases and J 3 bases, leaving 17 bases between the germline ends. The CDR3 covers 16 residues. CDR3: CASSSARLGGTDTQYF. The CDR3 DNA reads as TGTGCCAGCAGTTCCGCCCGACTAGGAGGGACAGATACGCAGTATTTT.

This clonotype was detected only a few times. This chain uses TRBV7-2 with TRBJ2-3, with D tentatively TRBD1 or TRBD2 (5 bases each). CDR1 and CDR2 from the germline V gene are SGHTA and FQGNSA. V lost 8 bases and J 1 base, leaving 16 bases between the germline ends. The CDR3 length is 15 residues. Here the CDR3 reads CASLAGTARTDTQYF. CDR3 in DNA: TGTGCCAGCCTCGCCGGGACCGCCCGCACAGATACGCAGTATTTT.

The rearrangement links TRBV4-3 to TRBJ2-2; 8 bases align to TRBD1. The trim removed 1 base at V and 6 bases at J, leaving 1 base unmatched. The germline V gene has CDR1 LGHNA and CDR2 YSLEER. The CDR3 sequence is 14 residues long. CDR3 nucleotides: TGCGCCAGCAGCCAAGGGGACAGGCCCGGGGAGCTGTTTTTT. It yields the protein CASSQGDRPGELFF.

This clonotype was detected ten times or more. This chain uses TRBV20-1 with TRBJ2-7; unclear D gene. This CDR3 has 12 amino acids. Germline values: CDR1 DFQATT, CDR2 SNEGSKA (reference sequence). Trimming stripped 0 bases from V and 4 bases from J, with 7 bases between. Here the CDR3 DNA reads TGCAGTGCTAGAGATAAGGAATACGAGCAGTACTTC. This sequence encodes CSARDKEYEQYF.

This clonotype has only a few counts. The chain is built from TRBV4-1 and TRBJ2-6, with D possibly being TRBD1 (6 bases). Between the trimmed V and J ends, which lost 6 bases and 2 bases, there was a span of 8 bases. Germline values: CDR1 MGHRA, CDR2 YSYEKL. CDR3 length: 14 amino acids. CDR3 nucleotide sequence: TGCGCCAGCAGGGGGGCCGCTGGGGCCAACGTCCTGACTTTC. It specifies CASRGAAGANVLTF.

This clonotype has only a few counts. This rearrangement joins TRBV25-1 to TRBJ2-2, with D perhaps matching TRBD1 or TRBD2 (5 bases each). V lost 3 bases to trimming and J lost 7 bases, with 21 bases between them. Looked up from germline, CDR1 is MGHDK and CDR2 is SYGVNS. This CDR3 has 17 residues. The CDR3 loop is CASSDEPLLGESGELFF. Written as DNA, the CDR3 is TGTGCCAGCAGTGATGAGCCCCTTTTAGGGGAGAGCGGGGAGCTGTTTTTT.

This clonotype was seen more than once but under ten times. The chain is built from TRBV12-3 or TRBV12-4 and TRBJ1-1, with 7 nucleotides matching TRBD1. The CDR3 contains 14 residues. The V segment lost 5 bases and the J segment 3 bases; nucleotides outside the gene matches: 6. The CDR3 loop is CASSKGAIDTEAFF. The CDR3 region has the DNA TGTGCCAGCAGTAAGGGGGCCATCGACACTGAAGCTTTCTTT.

This clonotype was seen only a few times. This chain links TRBV7-6 with TRBJ2-1; no clear D gene. This CDR3 spans 14 amino acids. V gave up 5 bases and J gave up 6 bases, with 14 bases separating them. The germline gives CDR1 SGHVS, CDR2 FNYEAQ. As DNA, the CDR3 is TGTGCCAGCAGCCAAGAACTTCTAGTCAATGAGCAGTTCTTC. Protein sequence: CASSQELLVNEQFF.

This chain links TRBV12-3 or TRBV12-4 with TRBJ2-7, with TRBD1 as a possible D gene (6 bases). Trimming stripped 5 bases from V and 4 bases from J, with 12 bases between. The CDR3 is 13 residues long. For the CDR3, the DNA is TGTGCCAGCAGTCACAGGGAGAAGTACGAGCAGTACTTC. This codes for CASSHREKYEQYF.

This clonotype was observed a handful of times. This chain joins TRBV5-1 and TRBJ2-3; D is uncertain. V was pared by 1 base and J by 5 bases, with 11 bases between. The CDR3 has 14 amino acids. From germline, CDR1 is SGHRS and CDR2 YFSETQ. The DNA of the CDR3 is TGCGCCAGCAGCTTGCTGACTCCTCGAGATACGCAGTATTTT. Translation gives CASSLLTPRDTQYF.

This clonotype was picked up many times. V is TRBV20-1 and J is TRBJ2-1, with D tentatively TRBD2 (6 bases). The V gene's germline CDR1 is DFQATT and CDR2 SNEGSKA (reference sequence). The CDR3 length is 14 residues. V lost 4 bases to trimming and J lost 4 bases, with 14 bases between them. CDR3 amino acids: CSANGGDWYNEQFF. In nucleotides, the CDR3 is TGCAGTGCTAATGGCGGGGATTGGTACAATGAGCAGTTCTTC.

The chain combines TRBV6-1 with TRBJ2-7; 10 nucleotides line up with TRBD1. Unmatched junction bases numbered 10, after V lost 8 bases and J lost 3 bases. Germline CDR1 is MNHNS and CDR2 is SASEGT. The CDR3 length is 15 residues. This CDR3 is CASVAGQGFIYEQYF. CDR3 coding DNA: TGTGCCAGCGTGGCGGGACAGGGGTTTATCTACGAGCAGTACTTC.

This chain links TRBV20-1 with TRBJ2-7, with TRBD1 identical over 7 bases. CDR1 DFQATT and CDR2 SNEGSKA come from the germline V gene (reference sequence). There are 14 residues in the CDR3. V lost 2 bases and J lost 2; bases outside the gene matches: 6. This CDR3 is CSARKSTGTYEQYF. CDR3 nucleotide sequence: TGCAGTGCTAGAAAGTCGACAGGGACCTACGAGCAGTACTTC.

The chain recombines TRBV5-1 with TRBJ2-7; 7 bases fit TRBD2. Germline values: CDR1 SGHRS, CDR2 YFSETQ. The V gene end was trimmed by 0 bases and the J gene end by 1 base; junction bases not matched to a gene: 4. The CDR3 totals 15 residues. The CDR3 region is CASSLVAGVSYEQYF. In DNA, the CDR3 is TGCGCCAGCAGCTTGGTGGCGGGAGTATCCTACGAGCAGTACTTC.

This clonotype was recorded at least ten times. The chain is built from TRBV6-5 and TRBJ2-1, with D tentatively TRBD1 (6 bases). V was trimmed by 7 bases and J by 7 bases, leaving 14 bases between them. Germline loops: CDR1 MNHEY, CDR2 SVGAGI. The CDR3 extends over 13 amino acids. DNA of the CDR3: TGTGCCAGCACCCAGGCAGGGGTGAATGAGCAGTTCTTC. This sequence encodes CASTQAGVNEQFF.

In this sample, this clonotype turned up a few times. The V gene is TRBV12-3 or TRBV12-4, the J gene TRBJ2-2; D unresolved. This CDR3 spans 17 amino acids. V was trimmed by 2 bases and J by 6 bases, leaving 19 bases between them. The CDR3 region has the DNA TGTGCCAGCAGTTTATTCGGGCCTGAGGTAGGCGCCGGGGAGCTGTTTTTT. Translated, it gives CASSLFGPEVGAGELFF.

This clonotype was observed a few times. The CDR3 sequence: CASSLAGTATEAFF. CDR3 bases: TGTGCCAGCAGTTTAGCGGGGACGGCCACTGAAGCTTTCTTT. The chain links TRBV12-3 or TRBV12-4 to TRBJ1-1, with a tentative D call TRBD1 (5 bases). The CDR3 contains 14 residues. Trimming cost V 0 bases and J 4 bases, with 9 bases left between them.